The 8 T cell receptor beta chains presented below share a single source sample, sequenced in a study of technical replicates of blood from a handful of donors. Clones were sequenced by immunoSEQ multiplex PCR, and TCRdb holds only the in-frame ones, with some missing. Of around 72,000 clones in the sample, about 89% were seen once. Material: PBMCs. Receptors originate from a human donor in good health. Some clones in this sample may be carry-over from other donors' samples.

In the case of this clone: This CDR3 is also generated by other DNA sequences in the sample. The chain is built from TRBV5-6 and TRBJ2-7; TRBD1 matches 11 bases. In germline, CDR1 is SGHDT, CDR2 YYEEEE. J lost 2 bases, V lost 4 bases, and 2 bases had no gene match. The length of the CDR3 is 14 residues. The CDR3 spells CASSLDRGPYEQYF. DNA of the CDR3: TGTGCCAGCAGCCTGGACAGGGGGCCCTACGAGCAGTACTTC.

This clone has a single count. The chain recombines TRBV7-3 with TRBJ2-2; D perhaps matches TRBD1 (9 bases). The CDR3 is 16 residues long. Germline V gene sequence: CDR1 SGHTA, CDR2 FQGTGA. The V gene lost 5 bases and the J gene lost 1 base, with 14 bases spanning the gap. The CDR3 region has the DNA TGTGCCAGCAGCGCGGGGGGACAGGGGAACACCGGGGAGCTGTTTTTT. It yields the protein CASSAGGQGNTGELFF.

This clone was observed once. The chain joins TRBV7-8 to TRBJ2-1; TRBD2 aligns across 10 bases. Unmatched junction bases numbered 7, after V lost 4 bases and J lost 7 bases. CDR3 size: 15 residues. Germline V lookup: CDR1 SGHVS, CDR2 FQNEAQ. The CDR3 here is CASSSGPSGGNEQFF. The DNA of the CDR3 is TGTGCCAGCAGCTCCGGCCCTAGCGGGGGAAATGAGCAGTTCTTC.

The V and J genes are TRBV5-4 and TRBJ2-6; 7 bases line up with TRBD1. This CDR3 comprises 18 residues. From germline, CDR1 is SGHNT and CDR2 YYREEE (reference sequence). The V gene end was trimmed by 2 bases and the J gene end by 0 bases; junction bases not matched to a gene: 8. CDR3 loop: CASSFRTGANSGANVLTF. The CDR3 DNA reads TGTGCCAGCAGCTTCCGAACAGGGGCCAACTCTGGGGCCAACGTCCTGACTTTC.

V gene TRBV5-1 combines with J gene TRBJ2-5; tentative D call: TRBD1 (5 bases). This CDR3 contains 14 residues. From germline, CDR1 is SGHRS and CDR2 YFSETQ. The V end was cut by 2 bases, the J end by 5 bases, with 13 bases between. CDR3 sequence reads: CASSFSPGRETQYF. CDR3 nucleotide sequence: TGCGCCAGCAGCTTCTCTCCAGGGCGGGAGACCCAGTACTTC.

The chain uses TRBV14 and TRBJ2-3; TRBD1 might be the D (5 bases). Germline CDR1 SGHDN, CDR2 FVKESK. The CDR3 spans 16 residues. The germline V and J ends were trimmed by 1 base and 5 bases, with 16 bases remaining between them. CDR3 amino acids: CASSQGQGPAGDTQYF. DNA for the CDR3: TGTGCCAGCAGCCAAGGTCAGGGTCCAGCAGGAGATACGCAGTATTTT. Looking up the rest from reference TRBV14 and TRBJ2-3 gives the full variable domain: EAGVTQFPSHSVIEKGQTVTLRCDPISGHDNLYWYRRVMGKEIKFLLHFVKESKQDESGMPNNRFLAERTGGTYSTLKVQPAELEDSGVYFCASSQGQGPAGDTQYFGPGTRLTVL.

The chain links TRBV6-6 to TRBJ1-1; the match to TRBD1 covers 9 bases. This CDR3 is 13 amino acids long. The germline V gene encodes CDR1 MNHNY and CDR2 SVGAGI (reference sequence). V lost 10 bases, J lost 6 bases, and 9 bases stayed unmatched. The CDR3 DNA reads TGTGCCATTTTAGGACAGGGGTCGGCTGAAGCTTTCTTT. This gives the protein CAILGQGSAEAFF.

The chain recombines TRBV6-1 with TRBJ2-1; 7 bases are a match to TRBD1. CDR1 and CDR2 (germline): MNHNS, SASEGT. V dropped 6 bases and J dropped 6; count of bases not matched to a gene: 11. This CDR3 spans 15 amino acids. The CDR3 reads CASRPAKGGSNEQFF. DNA of the CDR3: TGTGCCAGCAGGCCCGCAAAAGGGGGCAGCAATGAGCAGTTCTTC.